This passage covers 18 T cell receptor beta chains from one sample sequenced in a study of blood T cell repertoires in COVID-19. The assay was immunoSEQ multiplex PCR, and TCRdb's table has in-frame clones only and misses some. The data show about 160,000 clones, 70% to 90% seen once. Sequencing was done on a sample of PBMCs or T cells enriched from blood (not recorded which). All receptors come from a woman aged 50 to 65 who had recovered from COVID-19.

J is TRBJ2-7 and V is TRBV19; the match to TRBD1 covers 7 bases. Looked up from germline, CDR1 is LNHDA and CDR2 is SQIVND (reference sequence). There are 18 residues in the CDR3. V gave up 7 bases and J gave up 0 bases; unmatched junction bases: 18. DNA of the CDR3: TGTGCCAGTATTTTATCGACAGGGATCCGTTATATCTCCTACGAGCAGTACTTC. Protein: CASILSTGIRYISYEQYF.

This clone appeared once. J is TRBJ1-4 and V is TRBV19, with 8 positions matching TRBD1. Germline trimming cut 7 bases from V and 5 bases from J; bases unmatched to any gene: 9. Germline CDR1 LNHDA, CDR2 SQIVND (reference sequence). The CDR3 covers 15 residues. The CDR3 loop reads CASNYRQGLNEKLFF. CDR3 nucleotide sequence: TGTGCCAGTAACTACCGACAGGGGCTCAATGAAAAACTGTTTTTT. Looking up the rest from reference TRBV19 and TRBJ1-4 gives the full variable domain: DGGITQSPKYLFRKEGQNVTLSCEQNLNHDAMYWYRQDPGQGLRLIYYSQIVNDFQKGDIAEGYSVSREKKESFPLTVTSAQKNPTAFYLCASNYRQGLNEKLFFGSGTQLSVL.

DNA for the CDR3: TGTGCCAGCAGATCGGGGTCCCCGTTTGAGCAGTACTTC. This codes for CASRSGSPFEQYF. This sequence joins TRBV6-5 and TRBJ2-7, with D perhaps matching TRBD2 (5 bases). Per the germline V gene, CDR1 is MNHEY and CDR2 is SVGAGI. The V gene lost 6 bases and the J gene lost 7 bases, with 16 bases spanning the gap. The CDR3 extends over 13 amino acids.

This sequence joins TRBV4-3 and TRBJ1-1; TRBD1 matches 7 bases. The J segment lost 4 bases and the V segment lost 1 base, leaving 6 bases of the junction unmatched. The CDR3 covers 15 residues. Germline V gene sequence: CDR1 LGHNA, CDR2 YSLEER. CDR3 coding DNA: TGCGCCAGCAGCCAAGGGGACAGATTGGGCACTGAAGCTTTCTTT. Its translation: CASSQGDRLGTEAFF.

The rearrangement joins TRBV9 to TRBJ2-5, with 12 bases that match TRBD2. The CDR3 has 16 amino acids. Trimming cost V 9 bases and J 0 bases; bases outside gene matches: 9. The germline gives CDR1 SGDLS, CDR2 YYNGEE. This CDR3 reads CATSQGLAGNQETQYF. As DNA, the CDR3 is TGTGCCACAAGCCAAGGACTAGCGGGAAACCAAGAGACCCAGTACTTC.

V gene TRBV6-4 combines with J gene TRBJ1-2; D gene uncertain. Trimming took 2 bases from V and 8 from J, leaving 9 bases between them. Germline values: CDR1 MRHNA, CDR2 SNTAGT. This CDR3 is built from 12 residues. CDR3 sequence (DNA): TGTGCCAGCAGTGACCCTATTTTGGGCTACACCTTC. Protein sequence: CASSDPILGYTF.

This chain joins TRBV7-2 and TRBJ1-3; D gene unclear. V was cut by 1 base and J by 4 bases, with 5 bases left in between. Per germline, CDR1 SGHTA and CDR2 FQGNSA. The CDR3 runs to 13 residues. DNA of the CDR3: TGTGCCAGCAGCTTAGTTACAGGAAACACCATATATTTT. Its protein product is CASSLVTGNTIYF. Full variable domain (rest looked up from reference TRBV7-2 and TRBJ1-3): GAGVSQSPSNKVTEKGKDVELRCDPISGHTALYWYRQSLGQGLEFLIYFQGNSAPDKSGLPSDRFSAERTGGSVSTLTIQRTQQEDSAVYLCASSLVTGNTIYFGEGSWLTVV.

This clone was recorded only once. The chain couples TRBV7-2 to TRBJ2-5; 15 positions match TRBD2. V lost 1 base, J lost 4 bases, and 4 bases stayed unmatched. CDR3 length: 17 amino acids. Germline V gene lookup returns CDR1 SGHTA and CDR2 FQGNSA. The CDR3 nucleotides are TGTGCCAGCAGCTTAGGGACTAGCGGGGGGGCCCGAGAGACCCAGTACTTC. Its translation is CASSLGTSGGARETQYF.

The rearrangement joins TRBV9 to TRBJ2-3; D is perhaps TRBD2 (6 bases). Germline V CDR1 and CDR2: SGDLS, YYNGEE. The V gene lost 4 bases and the J gene lost 13 bases, with 16 bases spanning the gap. This CDR3 comprises 12 residues. The chain's CDR3 is CASSSHRDSEYF. The CDR3, as DNA: TGTGCCAGCAGCTCCCACCGGGACTCAGAGTATTTT.

This clone was observed a single time. The chain joins TRBV6-2 or TRBV6-3 to TRBJ2-7; 8 bases fit TRBD2. Trimming cost V 6 bases and J 1 base; bases outside gene matches: 5. The germline V gene has CDR1 MNHEY and CDR2 SVGEGT. CDR3 size: 14 residues. The CDR3 reads CASSLAGTSYEQYF. As DNA, the CDR3 is TGTGCCAGCAGCTTAGCGGGGACTTCCTACGAGCAGTACTTC.

V is TRBV6-5 and J is TRBJ1-6, with 9 bases fitting TRBD1. The CDR3 loop spans 14 amino acids. From germline, CDR1 is MNHEY and CDR2 SVGAGI. Trimming at V came to 6 bases and at J to 7 bases, leaving 4 bases not matched to a gene. The CDR3 sequence: CASRPDRGNSPLHF. In DNA, the CDR3 is TGTGCCAGCAGACCGGACAGGGGAAATTCACCCCTCCACTTT.

The chain carries TRBV6-5 and TRBJ1-2; D unclear. Trimming left V 2 bases short and J 0 bases short, with 7 bases between. The CDR3 length is 14 residues. From germline, CDR1 is MNHEY and CDR2 SVGAGI. The CDR3 region is CASSYLPANYGYTF. The CDR3 DNA is TGTGCCAGCAGTTACCTCCCAGCTAACTATGGCTACACCTTC.

The rearrangement links TRBV2 to TRBJ2-7; D may be TRBD2 (6 bases). This CDR3 spans 15 amino acids. V lost 6 bases and J lost 3, with 18 bases in between. Germline V gives CDR1 SNHLY, CDR2 FYNNEI. DNA of the CDR3: TGTGCCAGCAGCCTAGGGCGGGGAGGCGTCTACGAGCAGTACTTC. Amino acids: CASSLGRGGVYEQYF.

The rearrangement uses TRBV7-2 and TRBJ2-5, with a possible D match to TRBD2 (7 bases). This CDR3 spans 15 amino acids. V lost 3 bases and J lost 5, with 16 bases in between. The germline V gene encodes CDR1 SGHTA and CDR2 FQGNSA. The CDR3 here is CASSLGGGMGETQYF. The CDR3 coding sequence is TGTGCCAGCAGCTTGGGCGGGGGCATGGGGGAGACCCAGTACTTC.

The rearrangement joins TRBV19 to TRBJ1-1, with TRBD1 matching over 7 bases. V dropped 7 bases and J dropped 4; count of bases not matched to a gene: 9. The CDR3 spans 14 residues. The germline V gene encodes CDR1 LNHDA and CDR2 SQIVND (reference sequence). CDR3 DNA sequence: TGTGCCAGTACCGTGGGGACAGCTCTCACTGAAGCTTTCTTT. This gives the protein CASTVGTALTEAFF.

This clone was found a few times. The CDR3 bases are TGTGCCAGCAGCCAACGGGAGAGCGGCCGTCCGCGCCTCTATGGCTACACCTTC. Translated: CASSQRESGRPRLYGYTF. The chain is built from TRBV14 and TRBJ1-2; unclear D gene. This CDR3 has 18 amino acids. Germline CDR1 and CDR2: SGHDN and FVKESK. V lost 2 bases to trimming and J lost 4 bases, with 23 bases between them.

The chain recombines TRBV29-1 with TRBJ1-1; D is possibly TRBD1 (6 bases). Trimming stripped 7 bases from V and 2 bases from J, with 23 bases between. In germline, CDR1 is SQVTM, CDR2 ANQGSEA. The CDR3 is made up of 16 amino acids. In nucleotides, the CDR3 is TGCAGCGCCACCTATGAGCCGGGACACCAAAACACTGAAGCTTTCTTT. Its protein is CSATYEPGHQNTEAFF.

J is TRBJ2-6 and V is TRBV4-2, with 7 bases aligning to TRBD1. Germline trimming cut 4 bases from V and 0 bases from J; bases unmatched to any gene: 6. CDR1 and CDR2 from the germline V gene are LGHNA and YNFKEQ. The CDR3 covers 17 residues. The CDR3 coding sequence is TGTGCCAGCAGCCCTGACAGGGATAGCTCTGGGGCCAACGTCCTGACTTTC. This sequence encodes CASSPDRDSSGANVLTF.